This T cell receptor (beta chain) was identified in a study of cytomegalovirus exposure and HLA in healthy donors (dated by TCRdb to between 2016 and 2019). A note on the overall study: According to an earlier analysis of 550 to 750 of the donors, about 170 million T cells yielded roughly 100 million unique TCR beta sequences and about 300 Gb of sequence data. To predict cytomegalovirus infection status, the study combined high-throughput TCR immunosequencing, statistical association of individual TCRs with disease status, and machine learning. On average, about 240,000 unique TCR beta nucleotide sequences were sequenced per donor among a few hundred genotyped donors of the cohort, with roughly 19% of those sequences being non-productive. An earlier analysis of some 500 of the donors used high-throughput TCR beta sequencing to judge whether each TCR beta V gene segment behaved as functional or pseudogenic. In addition to the first cohort of 666 subjects, a separate validation cohort of some 120 different subjects was used. The aim of the study was to test whether cataloging public T cell receptors could identify signatures of past pathogen exposure. HLA typing covered class I and class II loci at four-digit resolution. An early release that covered several hundred HLA-typed donors contained approximately 300 gigabases of sequencing data and 75 million to 100 million unique TCR sequences. Of the approximately 400 genotyped donors, about 84% fell in the genetic ancestry cluster associated with self-reported Caucasian donors. Typing coverage varied by locus: 629-630 donors for A, B, C, DRB1 and DQB1; approximately 520 for DQA1; about 600 for DPA1; 450 to 480 for DPB1. The study profiled the T cell repertoires of about 720 subjects by immunosequencing and related them to cytomegalovirus serostatus. Genome-wide SNP genotypes for about three fifths of the roughly 670 donors were used in a later genetic analysis, which treated that subset as a discovery cohort. In a later analysis, previously published TCR beta repertoires from several hundred donors were re-analyzed and high-resolution HLA genotyping was added so that TCR occurrence patterns could be studied. In the later analysis, no new phenotypic data were used to find candidate immune exposures; instead, reliance was placed on TCR beta sequences and their occurrence across donors. Roughly 5 DR-DQ haplotypes were treated as single units for association and clustering because of strong linkage in the cohort. Donor age, sex, ethnicity and CMV serostatus were compiled together with the repertoire data. All discovery cohort repertoires had been generated using a single sequencing platform. Broad study findings and their caveats: A further reported finding was that TCR beta sequences accurately predicted the HLA-A and HLA-B alleles for most subjects in the first cohort. According to a later analysis, parvovirus B19, influenza, CMV and Epstein-Barr virus appeared linked to several top co-occurrence clusters. Compared with equally common non-associated chains, HLA-associated TCR beta chains in a later analysis were more clonally expanded and had lower generation probabilities. Compared with the 666-donor mean, donors in an Asian-associated ancestry cluster had fewer N-insertions in productive TCRs, according to a later genetic analysis. When HLA alleles, especially DR and DQ, strongly co-occurred, attributing TCR associations to individual alleles was difficult. According to the authors, the approach could potentially be generalized to other disease states and immunological phenotypes. Correlated functional status among segregating V segments might reflect linkage disequilibrium, but an unknown experimental factor could not be ruled out. HLA typing was unavailable for some donors at each locus, so association tests used only the typed subset. In both the original and validation cohorts, the classifier was reported to diagnose cytomegalovirus status with high specificity and sensitivity. The earlier analysis of a few hundred of the donors excluded around 17 rarely observed V segments, including chromosome 9 orphons, because counts were too low. Across donors, most TCR sequences were observed very rarely, whereas some public TCRs were present in many individuals. Because the 87-base-pair reads could not distinguish some IMGT-functional V segments, including TRBV6-2 and TRBV6-3, those segments were excluded. A total of roughly 160 TCR beta chains were listed by the study as associated with cytomegalovirus. For the cohort, immune exposure information was limited to CMV serostatus. According to a later analysis, TCR association rates differed among HLA loci, with DRB1 alleles showing the most associated TCRs and HLA-C alleles showing the fewest. At a false discovery rate of 0.05, a later analysis linked 15,000 to 20,000 TCR beta sequences to specific HLA alleles. A later genetic analysis associated a missense DCLRE1C variant with V-gene and J-gene trimming of TCR beta chains, and an independent cohort replicated the association. The cohort was sequenced for TCR beta chains only, and without alpha or paired-chain data the features that could be detected were limited. In vitro tests confirmed that three of the cytomegalovirus-associated TCR beta chains recognize cytomegalovirus antigens. Sequencing depth was assumed to be roughly uniform across donors in the presence/absence analyses, though that assumption may not hold. A group of highly shared sequence variants was considered likely to be a technical artifact of the sequencing pipeline. Broadly in line with IMGT annotations, most TCR beta V segments showed up in productive rearrangements about 90% or about 30% of the time in an earlier analysis of several hundred of the donors. A later analysis found that most CMV-associated TCR beta chains appeared HLA-restricted, with HLA associations seemingly driven largely by CMV exposure.

The cohort consisted of fewer than 700 healthy bone marrow donors. Cohort members were all nominally healthy when sampled, although unrecorded immune exposures were likely present. The donor tested CMV seropositive and was one of the 289 seropositive cohort members. A peripheral blood sample was collected from each donor, and TCR beta sequencing was performed on peripheral blood mononuclear cells. The Qiagen DNeasy Blood Extraction Kit was used to extract genomic DNA from the blood cell samples. Receptor libraries were prepared by the immunoSEQ multiplex PCR assay. The multiplex PCR relied on a mix of 60 forward primers for TCR Vbeta segments and 13 reverse primers for TCR Jbeta segments. The CDR3 region of rearranged TCR beta genes was amplified from genomic DNA with a multiplex PCR assay. On the Illumina HiSeq System, the amplified TCR beta libraries were sequenced as 87-base-pair reads. The study's processing was this. In a later analysis, around 80 million unique TCR beta chains were counted across the 500 to 850 repertoires, and around 11 million of these chains were shared by at least two donors. To remove PCR and sequencing errors, raw reads were error-corrected and collapsed into unique sequences using a nearest-neighbor algorithm that merged closely related sequences. CDR3 sequences were aligned to IMGT reference sequences to assign V, D and J gene segments. For a sequence to be retained, at least a six-nucleotide match to both a V gene segment and a J gene segment was required. A rearrangement counted as productive if the CDR3 had no stop codons and remained in frame with V and J, and every other rearrangement counted as non-productive. Following IMGT convention, CDR3 was defined as the stretch from the second conserved V-encoded cysteine to the conserved J-encoded phenylalanine. In an earlier analysis of 550 to 650 of the donors, sequences lacking an unambiguous match to a single V gene segment were excluded. An earlier analysis of a few hundred of the donors classified V segments as functional when productive rearrangements were above 56.7% and as segregating when the standard deviation between donors was above 5%. A statistical classification framework was built to diagnose cytomegalovirus status from the catalog of TCR beta chain sequences. V and J gene assignment, in a later analysis, came from comparing TCR nucleotide sequences with IMGT/GENE-DB human TR gene sequences. A later analysis assigned CDR3 sequences and most-parsimonious VDJ recombination scenarios with the TCRdist pipeline. A later analysis defined each TCR beta chain by its CDR3 amino acid sequence plus V-gene family, and excluded reads lacking a unique V-gene family. To address suspected cross-contamination and a sequencing artifact, a later analysis removed approximately 590 highly shared, low-generation-probability nucleotide sequences. In a later analysis, a clonal expansion index was calculated for each public chain from normalized within-repertoire ranks of inferred template counts. A later analysis computed generation probabilities with a VDJ recombination model fitted to out-of-frame rearrangements, and checked the results against IGoR. In a later analysis, TCR-TCR, TCR-HLA and TCR-CMV co-occurrence was scored with hypergeometric tests, and a repertoire-size bias correction was applied to TCR pairs. In a later analysis, false discovery rates were estimated by permuting HLA or CMV assignments 20 times. A later analysis grouped co-occurring TCRs with DBSCAN, adding TCRdist sequence similarity when clustering within HLA-allele-positive subsets. Repertoires with fewer than 30,000 or more than 120,000 public chains, plus five repertoires with anomalous nucleotide sharing, were excluded from co-occurrence clustering. The immuneACCESS repertoire file appears here via TCRdb, limited to in-frame rearrangements. These files lack a portion of the clones; in checked studies, under half of the deficit traces to unresolved V genes, and the cause of the others is not known. The D gene and trimming were derived from the DNA, and the V and J assignments and clone size from that table. The sample yields some 100,000 clones; approximately 80% were counted once. The biggest ten clones account for under 4% of the sample.

As for this clone: It has no known antigen specificity. It has no much larger one-base neighbor in the sample; base qualities were not kept.

The V end loses 5 bases and the J end loses 3 bases, and a stretch of 10 bases separates them. CDR3 length: 13 amino acids, cysteine to phenylalanine. Only the CDR3 DNA is retained, 39 bases long and in frame from the first base. Reading the germline V gene gives CDR1 ENHRY and CDR2 SYGVKD. The V gene is TRBV10-3 and the J gene is TRBJ1-2; the D gene is perhaps TRBD1, from 6 matching bases. The sequencing input was PBMCs. This receptor was obtained from a male donor in good health and CMV-seropositive. The CDR3 loop reads CAISPRGDYGYTF. In nucleotide form, the sequence is TGTGCCATCAGTCCCAGGGGAGACTATGGCTACACCTTC.